This TCR beta chain derives from a study of breast tumors, draining lymph nodes, adjacent tissues. Study-wide points: Tumor and nontumor repertoires were significantly more similar in luminal-like than in basal-like breast cancer. The data were judged consistent with most tumor T cells coming from lymph node and expanding in tumor.

TCRdb fed the multiplex PCR reads into MiXCR, producing one record per CDR3 protein. The sample carries 20,000 to 25,000 distinct CDR3 sequences, 32% recorded once. This clonotype appeared many times. Its specificity is not known. Sequencing input: breast tumor tissue. The receptor comes from a female donor with breast cancer. Some clones in this sample may be carry-over from other donors' samples.

The CDR3, as DNA: TGCAGTGCTAGACAGGGTTTCTCTCAGCCCCAGCATTTT. Amino acids: CSARQGFSQPQHF. The J gene is TRBJ1-5, the V gene TRBV20-1; D may be TRBD1 (5 bases). The CDR3 covers 13 residues. Per germline, CDR1 DFQATT and CDR2 SNEGSKA (reference sequence). V lost 2 bases to trimming and J lost 6 bases, with 11 bases between them.